This entry is about one T cell receptor beta chain. Clones were read by immunoSEQ multiplex PCR, and TCRdb kept only the in-frame ones, dropping some. The sample has under 250,000 clones, approximately 86% seen once. This sample is drawn from a study of blood T cell repertoires in COVID-19. In the study overall: Acute-phase and convalescent COVID-19 samples originated in the United States, Italy and Spain.

CDR3 length: 14 amino acids. Germline loops: CDR1 LGHDT, CDR2 YNNKEL (reference sequence). V lost 0 bases and J lost 9, with 9 bases in between. Input material: PBMCs or T cells enriched from blood (not recorded which). This chain links TRBV3-1 (or the pseudogene TRBV3-2) with TRBJ1-6; D is ambiguous. This clonotype originated in a woman aged 25-40 years with acute COVID-19. The CDR3 region has the DNA TGTGCCAGCAGCCAAGACTTTAGCGGTTCACCCCTCCACTTT. Translating gives CASSQDFSGSPLHF.